This T cell receptor (beta chain) comes out of a study of CD8+CD57+ T cells in acquired aplastic anemia. The template used for profiling TCR beta VDJ and CDR3 was genomic DNA. One entry per CDR3 protein, called by TCRdb with MiXCR from the reads. The sample yields 120,000 or so distinct CDR3 sequences, over 30% seen once. Before being chosen for sequencing, patients had shown CD8+CD57+ cell expansion by flow cytometry. This clonotype was detected many times. The sample consisted of sorted CD4+, CD8+, or CD8+CD57+ T cells (not recorded which) from PBMCs. The TCR was taken from a human donor with aplastic anemia.

The CDR3 region is CSARGIRTSLTDTQYF. In nucleotides, the CDR3 is TGCAGTGCTAGAGGTATTAGGACTAGCCTTACAGATACGCAGTATTTT. The J gene is TRBJ2-3, the V gene TRBV20-1, with 8 bases matching TRBD2. Unmatched junction bases numbered 9, after V lost 1 base and J lost 3 bases. Germline V gene sequence: CDR1 DFQATT, CDR2 SNEGSKA (reference sequence). This CDR3 contains 16 residues.